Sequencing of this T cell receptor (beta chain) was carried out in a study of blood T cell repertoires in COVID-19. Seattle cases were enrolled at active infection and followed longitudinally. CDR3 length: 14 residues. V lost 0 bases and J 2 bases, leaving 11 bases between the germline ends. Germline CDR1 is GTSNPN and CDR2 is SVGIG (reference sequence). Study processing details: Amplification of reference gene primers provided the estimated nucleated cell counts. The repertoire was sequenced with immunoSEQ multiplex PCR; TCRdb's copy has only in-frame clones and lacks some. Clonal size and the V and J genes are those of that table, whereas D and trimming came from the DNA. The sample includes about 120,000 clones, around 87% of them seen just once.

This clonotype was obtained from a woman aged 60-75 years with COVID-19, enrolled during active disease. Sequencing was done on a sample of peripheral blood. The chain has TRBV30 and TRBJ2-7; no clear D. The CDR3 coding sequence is TGTGCCTGGAGTGTAGTAGGCGGTACCTACGAGCAGTACTTC. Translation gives CAWSVVGGTYEQYF.